These 21 T cell receptor beta chains originate from one sample sequenced in a study of identical twins. A single record per CDR3 protein comes from TCRdb applying MiXCR to the 5' RACE reads. The table records fewer than 250,000 distinct CDR3 sequences, 9.4% of them present only once. The sequencing input was memory (CD45RO+) T cells sorted from blood. These receptors were taken from a young woman in good health.

The chain couples TRBV7-2 to TRBJ2-3, with no clear D. The V end was cut by 3 bases, the J end by 4 bases, with 11 bases between. This CDR3 is built from 14 residues. CDR1 and CDR2 from the germline V gene are SGHTA and FQGNSA. This CDR3 reads CASSFRPQADTQYF. DNA of the CDR3: TGTGCCAGCAGCTTTAGGCCTCAGGCAGATACGCAGTATTTT.

The V call is TRBV9, the J call TRBJ1-6; TRBD1 matches 7 bases. J gave up 7 bases and V 3 bases, and 4 bases lay outside the gene matches. The CDR3 loop spans 14 amino acids. Germline V gene data show CDR1 as SGDLS and CDR2 as YYNGEE. The chain's CDR3 is CASSGRDRNSPLHF. The DNA of the CDR3 is TGTGCCAGCAGCGGCCGGGACAGAAATTCACCCCTCCACTTT. The full variable domain, completed using reference TRBV9 and TRBJ1-6, is DSGVTQTPKHLITATGQRVTLRCSPRSGDLSVYWYQQSLDQGLQFLIQYYNGEERAKGNILERFSAQQFPDLHSELNLSSLELGDSALYFCASSGRDRNSPLHFGNGTRLTVT.

Many counts were recorded for this clonotype. V is TRBV5-1 and J is TRBJ2-5; perhaps TRBD1 as D (5 bases). From germline, CDR1 is SGHRS and CDR2 YFSETQ. With 1 base removed from V and 5 bases from J, the gap between germline ends came to 15 bases. CDR3 size: 15 residues. The CDR3 loop is CASSLHSAPGETQYF. CDR3 coding DNA: TGCGCCAGCAGCTTGCACAGCGCCCCAGGGGAGACCCAGTACTTC.

This chain links TRBV6-2 or TRBV6-3 with TRBJ2-2, with 7 bases matching TRBD2. The ends lost 4 bases at V and 1 base at J; junction bases unmatched: 3. The CDR3 length is 15 residues. Germline CDR1 is MNHEY and CDR2 is SVGEGT. CDR3 sequence (DNA): TGTGCCAGCAGTTCCTCTAGCGGGAACACCGGGGAGCTGTTTTTT. Protein: CASSSSSGNTGELFF.

This clonotype rates as medium-sized. J is TRBJ2-2 and V is TRBV6-6; either TRBD1 or TRBD2 may supply D (5 bases each). The germline V gene has CDR1 MNHNY and CDR2 SVGAGI (reference sequence). This CDR3 spans 15 amino acids. V dropped 6 bases and J dropped 2 bases, with 13 bases sitting between them. The CDR3 protein is CASSYGTDNTGELFF. CDR3 bases: TGTGCCAGCAGCTACGGGACGGACAACACCGGGGAGCTGTTTTTT.

The chain is built from TRBV7-2 and TRBJ2-7; no reliable D call. The CDR3 is 13 residues long. Germline-derived CDR1 and CDR2 are SGHTA and FQGNSA. V gave up 0 bases and J gave up 2 bases, with 5 bases separating them. This chain's CDR3 is CASSLAPTYEQYF. The CDR3 DNA is TGTGCCAGCAGCTTAGCCCCGACCTACGAGCAGTACTTC.

This clonotype has at least ten counts. V and J are TRBV3-1 and TRBJ2-3; D gene ambiguous. CDR1 and CDR2 from the germline V gene are LGHDT and YNNKEL (reference sequence). This CDR3 region has 12 residues. Trimming pared 1 base from V and 3 bases from J, leaving 2 bases between. The DNA for the CDR3 is TGTGCCAGCAGCCAAGGGACAGATACGCAGTATTTT. It encodes CASSQGTDTQYF.

In this sample, this clonotype turned up a few times. The CDR3 sequence is CSARASNPDTQYF. The CDR3 nucleotides are TGCAGTGCTAGAGCTAGCAATCCAGATACGCAGTATTTT. J is TRBJ2-3 and V is TRBV20-1, with a weak D call TRBD2 (5 bases). V was clipped by 1 base and J by 4 bases, with 9 bases between them. The CDR3 has 13 amino acids. Per germline, CDR1 DFQATT and CDR2 SNEGSKA (reference sequence).

The V call is TRBV5-1, the J call TRBJ1-2; D call uncertain. V was cut by 2 bases and J by 3 bases, with 8 bases left in between. This CDR3 is built from 13 residues. CDR1 and CDR2 (germline): SGHRS, YFSETQ. The CDR3 is CASSFQADYGYTF. CDR3 coding DNA: TGCGCCAGCAGCTTTCAGGCGGACTATGGCTACACCTTC.

This clonotype was seen more than once but under ten times. V usage is TRBV20-1 and J usage is TRBJ2-3; D is undetermined. This CDR3 is built from 12 residues. Trimming stripped 4 bases from V and 3 bases from J, with 8 bases between. CDR1 is DFQATT, CDR2 SNEGSKA, per germline (reference sequence). CDR3 sequence (DNA): TGCAGTGCTATCGTTCGTACAGATACGCAGTATTTT. As protein: CSAIVRTDTQYF.

This clonotype was counted many times. The chain combines TRBV20-1 with TRBJ2-3; D not resolved. The CDR3 is 15 amino acids. Deletions cut 6 bases from V and 4 bases from J, with 20 bases between. Germline CDR1 and CDR2: DFQATT and SNEGSKA (reference sequence). The DNA of the CDR3 is TGCAGTGCCCCCCGAACCACATGGGCCCCAGATACGCAGTATTTT. Amino acids: CSAPRTTWAPDTQYF.

Only a few counts were recorded for this clonotype. This chain uses TRBV10-3 with TRBJ2-7; D possibly uses TRBD1 or TRBD2 (5 bases each). Germline CDR1 ENHRY, CDR2 SYGVKD. The V end lost 6 bases, the J end lost 2 bases, and 11 bases lay between the germline ends. The CDR3 loop spans 13 amino acids. DNA for the CDR3: TGTGCCATCAGAGTGACAGCGGCCTACGAGCAGTACTTC. Translation: CAIRVTAAYEQYF.

This chain uses TRBV3-1 with TRBJ2-2; D gene uncertain. Per the germline V gene, CDR1 is LGHDT and CDR2 is YNNKEL (reference sequence). The CDR3 totals 14 residues. Trimming took off 4 bases at V and 1 base at J, with 7 bases between the two ends. CDR3 nucleotides: TGTGCCAGCAGCCCCTACAGGAACACCGGGGAGCTGTTTTTT. This encodes CASSPYRNTGELFF.

The CDR3 sequence is CASGKQLNTEAFF. The CDR3 DNA reads as TGTGCCAGCGGGAAACAGCTGAACACTGAAGCTTTCTTT. The genes are TRBV6-1 and TRBJ1-1; no reliable D call. CDR1 and CDR2 from the germline V gene are MNHNS and SASEGT. CDR3 length: 13 amino acids. V was shortened by 8 bases and J by 0 bases, with 10 bases between the two germline ends.

The chain links TRBV5-6 to TRBJ1-1; possibly TRBD1 for D (6 bases). There are 15 residues in the CDR3. Trimming cost V 4 bases and J 6 bases, with 19 bases left between them. The V gene's germline CDR1 is SGHDT and CDR2 YYEEEE. CDR3 loop: CASSNSGGARSEAFF. The CDR3, as DNA: TGTGCCAGCAGCAATAGCGGGGGGGCGCGGTCTGAAGCTTTCTTT.

A few counts support this clonotype. The chain uses TRBV6-1 and TRBJ1-4; no definite D call. The CDR3 sequence is 13 residues long. The V gene's germline CDR1 is MNHNS and CDR2 SASEGT. Trimming shortened V by 8 bases and J by 5 bases, and 12 bases separated the two germline ends. The CDR3 sequence: CASGQTWNEKLFF. In DNA, the CDR3 is TGTGCCAGCGGGCAAACCTGGAATGAAAAACTGTTTTTT.

The table lists this clonotype with a few counts. V and J are TRBV2 and TRBJ2-7; 7 bases align to TRBD1. In germline, CDR1 is SNHLY, CDR2 FYNNEI. J lost 0 bases, V lost 3 bases, and 5 bases had no gene match. The CDR3 contains 15 residues. CDR3 loop: CASSERPGGSYEQYF. CDR3 in DNA: TGTGCCAGCAGTGAGCGGCCAGGGGGCTCCTACGAGCAGTACTTC. The entire variable domain, with the rest obtained from reference TRBV2 and TRBJ2-7, is as follows: EPEVTQTPSHQVTQMGQEVILRCVPISNHLYFYWYRQILGQKVEFLVSFYNNEISEKSEIFDDQFSVERPDGSNFTLKIRSTKLEDSAMYFCASSERPGGSYEQYFGPGTRLTVT.

This chain connects TRBV20-1 to TRBJ2-3, with 12 bases aligning to TRBD2. V dropped 6 bases and J dropped 6; count of bases not matched to a gene: 10. Looked up from germline, CDR1 is DFQATT and CDR2 is SNEGSKA (reference sequence). The CDR3 consists of 15 residues. CDR3 amino acids: CSAGPSGGAADTQYF. The CDR3 region has the DNA TGCAGTGCGGGACCTAGCGGGGGGGCCGCGGATACGCAGTATTTT.

The V call is TRBV5-6, the J call TRBJ2-1; perhaps TRBD1 as D (6 bases). The CDR3 runs 16 residues. V lost 3 bases and J 4 bases, leaving 17 bases between the germline ends. Looked up from germline, CDR1 is SGHDT and CDR2 is YYEEEE. The CDR3 bases are TGTGCCAGCAGCTGGAGTGCAGGGGCGAAATACAATGAGCAGTTCTTC. Protein: CASSWSAGAKYNEQFF.

The chain carries TRBV5-4 and TRBJ2-1, with a possible D match to TRBD1 (5 bases). V lost 5 bases to trimming and J lost 5 bases, with 20 bases between them. The CDR3 covers 16 residues. CDR1 and CDR2 (germline): SGHNT, YYREEE (reference sequence). Here the CDR3 DNA reads TGTGCCAGCAGTCAGACAGCCAGGAAAATTCACAATGAGCAGTTCTTC. This sequence encodes CASSQTARKIHNEQFF.

This clonotype was seen more than once but under ten times. The chain employs TRBV20-1 and TRBJ1-1; the match to TRBD1 covers 7 bases. The CDR3 is made up of 12 amino acids. V was pared by 4 bases and J by 3 bases, with 2 bases of the junction left unmatched. Germline V gene lookup returns CDR1 DFQATT and CDR2 SNEGSKA (reference sequence). The CDR3, as DNA: TGCAGTGCTACAGGGGGGTACACTGAAGCTTTCTTT. Its protein is CSATGGYTEAFF.